This T cell receptor (beta chain) derives from a study of blood T cell repertoires in COVID-19. Study-level background: Spain, Italy and the United States supplied samples that represented acute and convalescent COVID-19. Sources were T cells, B-cell-depleted T cells, or PBMCs; the material itself was cDNA or gDNA.

Libraries were prepared by immunoSEQ multiplex PCR; TCRdb keeps only in-frame clonotypes and omits some of them. The data hold over 200,000 clones, with around four fifths observed a single time. This TCR was sampled from a man at least 80 years old with acute or convalescent COVID-19. The specimen was peripheral blood.

CDR3 coding DNA: TGCGCCAGCAGCTTTAGCGGGAAGTCCTCAGATACGCAGTATTTT. Translated, it gives CASSFSGKSSDTQYF. This chain links TRBV5-1 with TRBJ2-3; 8 bases are a match to TRBD2. CDR1 SGHRS and CDR2 YFSETQ come from the germline V gene. Trimming at V came to 2 bases and at J to 4 bases, leaving 6 bases not matched to a gene. This CDR3 has 15 residues.